What follows describes a single T cell receptor (beta chain). What it binds is not known. This entry belongs to a study of coeliac disease. Looked up from germline, CDR1 is ENHRY and CDR2 is SYGVKD. The V segment lost 7 bases and the J segment 3 bases; nucleotides outside the gene matches: 12. The CDR3 length is 17 residues. Profiled with immunoSEQ multiplex PCR; TCRdb holds only in-frame clones, not every one. The top ten clones hold around 13% of a sample with about 2,100 clones, about 73% of them seen once. The study's findings and limits: Few TRB amino acid sequences were shared between samples; most were unique. Intraepithelial and lamina propria fractions were not highly pure, so cross-contamination was possible.

Each fraction contributed one roughly 500,000-cell aliquot for sequencing. The sequence was obtained from a human donor without celiac disease. Source material: lymphocytes from the gut lamina propria. V usage is TRBV10-3 and J usage is TRBJ2-1; TRBD2 aligns across 10 bases. The CDR3 region has the DNA TGTGCCATCAAGGGTCTCAGGGAGCGGGAGGGCTACAATGAGCAGTTCTTC. Residues: CAIKGLREREGYNEQFF.